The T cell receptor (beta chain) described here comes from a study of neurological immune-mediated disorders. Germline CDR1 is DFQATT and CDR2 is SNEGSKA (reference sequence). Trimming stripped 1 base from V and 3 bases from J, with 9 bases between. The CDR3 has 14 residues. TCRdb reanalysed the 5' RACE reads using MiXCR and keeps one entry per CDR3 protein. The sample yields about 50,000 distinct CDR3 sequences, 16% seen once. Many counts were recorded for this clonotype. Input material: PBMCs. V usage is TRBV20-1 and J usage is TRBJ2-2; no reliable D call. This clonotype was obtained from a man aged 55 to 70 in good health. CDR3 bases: TGCAGTGCTAGAGTTGAAAGCGACACCGGGGAGCTGTTTTTT. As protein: CSARVESDTGELFF.